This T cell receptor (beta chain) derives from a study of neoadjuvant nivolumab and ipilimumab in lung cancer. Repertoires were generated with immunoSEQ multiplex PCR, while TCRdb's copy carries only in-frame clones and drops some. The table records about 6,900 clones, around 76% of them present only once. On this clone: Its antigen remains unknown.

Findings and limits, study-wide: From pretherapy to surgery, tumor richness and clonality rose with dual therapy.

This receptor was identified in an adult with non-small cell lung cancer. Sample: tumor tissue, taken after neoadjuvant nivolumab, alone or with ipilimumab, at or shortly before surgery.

The CDR3 loop reads CASSLNRQGDLGDTQYF. Written as DNA, the CDR3 is TGTGCCAGCAGCTTAAACAGGCAGGGCGATCTGGGAGATACGCAGTATTTT. The rearrangement joins TRBV11-2 to TRBJ2-3, with a possible D match to TRBD1 (5 bases). Germline CDR1 is SGHAT and CDR2 is FQNNGV. V was trimmed by 2 bases and J by 5 bases, leaving 20 bases between them. There are 17 residues in the CDR3.